The rows below give T cell receptor beta chains drawn from one sample of a study of blood T cell repertoires in COVID-19. Data came from immunoSEQ multiplex PCR; TCRdb stores just in-frame clones and leaves some out. The table shows about 130,000 clones, with 83% occurring only once. The sequencing sample was made of PBMCs or T cells enriched from blood (not recorded which). The receptors originated from a man aged 25-45 years who had recovered from COVID-19. CDR3s include the opening cysteine and the closing phenylalanine or tryptophan. The D gene is left open where the match is weak. Expanded clones are given a class, and other clones once, few, many or no size at all.

abundance	v_gene	j_gene	d_gene	CDR3nt	CDR3aa
once	TRBV28	TRBJ1-1	TRBD1	TGTGCCAGCGGCCCGATAGGGGACAGCCCGAACACTGAAGCTTTCTTT	CASGPIGDSPNTEAFF
.	TRBV7-7	TRBJ2-2	TRBD2	TGTGCCAGCAGCCTATTAGCGGGAGGGAACACCGGGGAGCTGTTTTTT	CASSLLAGGNTGELFF
.	TRBV5-5	TRBJ2-5	TRBD2	TGTGCCAGCAGCGAAACTAGCGGGAGAAGGGAGACCCAGTACTTC	CASSETSGRRETQYF
.	TRBV10-3	TRBJ2-3	TRBD2	TGTGCCATTAAGAAAGGACTAGCGGGAGGACTATCCTCGGTGGATACGCAGTATTTT	CAIKKGLAGGLSSVDTQYF
hyperexpanded	TRBV12-3/TRBV12-4	TRBJ2-5	TRBD2	TGTGCCAGCAGTTTCGGGGGGGATGAGACCCAGTACTTC	CASSFGGDETQYF
.	TRBV19	TRBJ1-1	TRBD1	TGTGCCAGTAGAAAGACACGACAGGGAGTGAACACTGAAGCTTTCTTT	CASRKTRQGVNTEAFF
few	TRBV25-1	TRBJ2-3	TRBD2	TGTGCCAGCAGTGATACTGTAGCGGGAGGGACAGATACGCAGTATTTT	CASSDTVAGGTDTQYF
.	TRBV11-2	TRBJ1-2	.	TGTGCCAGCAGCCCCTCCGGAGGAGGGCTAATCTATGGCTACACCTTC	CASSPSGGGLIYGYTF
.	TRBV2	TRBJ2-3	TRBD2	TGTGCCAGCAGTGAGAGCGGGAGGAGCACAGATACGCAGTATTTT	CASSESGRSTDTQYF
.	TRBV6-5	TRBJ1-1	.	TGTGCCAGCAGTAGACGCGGCACTGAAGCTTTCTTT	CASSRRGTEAFF
.	TRBV7-6	TRBJ1-4	.	TGTGCCTCCAGCCCCCCCGGGGGGCGAGGTAATGAAAAACTGTTTTTT	CASSPPGGRGNEKLFF
.	TRBV19	TRBJ1-5	TRBD1	TGTGCCAGTAGTTGGGACAGCGGCGATTTGACCCAGCATTTT	CASSWDSGDLTQHF
.	TRBV27	TRBJ2-5	TRBD2	TGTGCCAGCAGGGGAAGGAAACTAGCGGGGGGGGTCGGAGAGACCCAGTACTTC	CASRGRKLAGGVGETQYF
.	TRBV19	TRBJ2-3	TRBD2	TGTGCCAGTAGAGAGCGGGAGACCTCCTACACAGATACGCAGTATTTT	CASRERETSYTDTQYF
.	TRBV5-5	TRBJ2-5	TRBD1	TGTGCCAGCAGCTTTACAGGGGCCCAAGAGACCCAGTACTTC	CASSFTGAQETQYF
.	TRBV11-2	TRBJ2-5	TRBD2	TGTGCCAGCAGCTTAGTGGTAGCGGGAGTCGAGACCCAGTACTTC	CASSLVVAGVETQYF
once	TRBV5-6	TRBJ2-2	TRBD1	TGTGCCAGCAGCTTGACAGGGGAAACCGGGGAGCTGTTTTTT	CASSLTGETGELFF
.	TRBV24-1	TRBJ2-1	.	TGTGCCACCAGCTCCCGGGACAAAAATGTAGATGAGCAGTTCTTC	CATSSRDKNVDEQFF
.	TRBV27	TRBJ1-5	.	TGTGCCAGCAGCCCGACGGCAGGTAGGCCCCAGCATTTT	CASSPTAGRPQHF
.	TRBV19	TRBJ1-5	TRBD1	TGTGCCAGTAGTGAATGGACCGGGACAGGGGACAATCAGCCCCAGCATTTT	CASSEWTGTGDNQPQHF
few	TRBV27	TRBJ1-5	.	TGTGCCAGCAGTTTATCTATCTATAGCAATCAGCCCCAGCATTTT	CASSLSIYSNQPQHF
.	TRBV20-1	TRBJ2-2	.	TGCAGTGCTAGTTTGTCCAGGAACACCGGGGAGCTGTTTTTT	CSASLSRNTGELFF
.	TRBV12-3/TRBV12-4	TRBJ2-2	.	TGTGCCAGCAGTTTATCGTACGGGGAGCTGTTTTTT	CASSLSYGELFF
.	TRBV6-5	TRBJ2-1	TRBD2	TGTGCCAGCAGTTACTCTAGCGGGAGCCCCAATGAGCAGTTCTTC	CASSYSSGSPNEQFF
.	TRBV23-1	TRBJ2-1	.	TGCGCCAGCAGTCAGGTGATAGCGGCGAGTCAGTCCGTGCAGTTCTTC	CASSQVIAASQSVQFF
.	TRBV4-1	TRBJ1-2	TRBD1	TGCGCCAGCAGCCCTTCCGGGACAGGGACCCTTAACTATGGCTACACCTTC	CASSPSGTGTLNYGYTF